Listed here are 21 T cell receptor beta chains from one sample, sequenced in a study of blood T cell repertoires in COVID-19. This table comes from immunoSEQ multiplex PCR, and its TCRdb copy is limited to in-frame clones, with some not included. The sample includes 87,000 or so clones, around 87% of them seen just once. Sequenced material: peripheral blood. Receptor source: a human donor with acute or convalescent COVID-19. The donor label of this sample is uncertain.

This chain links TRBV28 with TRBJ2-3; weak D call: TRBD1 (6 bases). The ends were cut back, 6 bases at V and 0 bases at J, with 16 bases in the middle. The V gene's germline CDR1 is MDHEN and CDR2 SYDVKM. The CDR3 is 16 residues long. CDR3 sequence (DNA): TGTGCCAGCAGGAACACGGGACACACTAGCACAGATACGCAGTATTTT. Residues: CASRNTGHTSTDTQYF.

The rearrangement uses TRBV7-2 and TRBJ2-7; a weak D match, TRBD1 (6 bases). There are 14 residues in the CDR3. The germline gives CDR1 SGHTA, CDR2 FQGNSA. V was shortened by 3 bases and J by 1 base, with 10 bases between the two germline ends. The CDR3 sequence: CASSFQQGSYEQYF. The CDR3 DNA reads as TGTGCCAGCAGCTTTCAACAGGGTTCCTACGAGCAGTACTTC.

This sequence joins TRBV18 and TRBJ1-2; D is ambiguous. CDR1 and CDR2 (germline): KGHSH, LQKENI. The CDR3 runs to 16 residues. The ends were cut back, 2 bases at V and 3 bases at J, with 16 bases in the middle. The CDR3 protein is CASSPVIAGLDYGYTF. The CDR3 bases are TGTGCCAGCTCACCAGTAATCGCCGGTCTTGACTATGGCTACACCTTC.

This clone was counted a single time. The V gene is TRBV4-1, the J gene TRBJ2-7; tentative D call: TRBD1 (8 bases). The CDR3 runs to 18 residues. Looked up from germline, CDR1 is MGHRA and CDR2 is YSYEKL. Trimming took off 1 base at V and 2 bases at J, with 21 bases between the two ends. In nucleotides, the CDR3 is TGCGCCAGCAGCCAAGGGACAGGGACGGGCCGGGGGGCCTACGAGCAGTACTTC. Translated: CASSQGTGTGRGAYEQYF.

This clone came up once. The V gene is TRBV4-2, the J gene TRBJ2-3, with 8 bases aligning to TRBD2. This CDR3 comprises 16 residues. V was clipped by 4 bases and J by 3 bases; unmatched bases: 9. Germline V lookup: CDR1 LGHNA, CDR2 YNFKEQ. Written as DNA, the CDR3 is TGTGCCAGCAGCCTAACCGGGGGGGGCCTAACAGATACGCAGTATTTT. Its translation: CASSLTGGGLTDTQYF.

This clone rates as large. V and J are TRBV4-3 and TRBJ1-1; 10 bases line up with TRBD1. V shed 5 bases and J 5 bases; nucleotides not matched to a gene: 8. Germline V lookup: CDR1 LGHNA, CDR2 YSLEER. This CDR3 is 15 amino acids long. Here the CDR3 reads CASSRGQGFGTEAFF. In DNA, the CDR3 is TGCGCCAGCAGCAGGGGACAGGGGTTCGGGACTGAAGCTTTCTTT.

This clone appeared a few times. The chain couples TRBV6-2 or TRBV6-3 to TRBJ2-3; the D gene is possibly TRBD2 (5 bases). V lost 2 bases, J lost 1 base, and 13 bases lay in between. The CDR3 consists of 16 residues. The germline V gene has CDR1 MNHEY and CDR2 SVGEGT. The CDR3 DNA reads TGTGCCAGCAGTTACCCCACGGGGTCGGGCACAGATACGCAGTATTTT. It yields the protein CASSYPTGSGTDTQYF.

The V call is TRBV7-3, the J call TRBJ2-1; D gene uncertain. The germline gives CDR1 SGHTA, CDR2 FQGTGA. The CDR3 is 15 residues long. Between the trimmed V and J ends, which lost 5 bases and 0 bases, there was a span of 11 bases. CDR3: CASSPYPVSYNEQFF. CDR3 in DNA: TGTGCCAGCAGCCCCTACCCTGTCTCCTACAATGAGCAGTTCTTC.

The V gene is TRBV14, the J gene TRBJ1-1, with 7 bases that match TRBD1. The V gene end was trimmed by 3 bases and the J gene end by 11 bases; junction bases not matched to a gene: 12. Germline V CDR1 and CDR2: SGHDN, FVKESK. The CDR3 is made up of 14 amino acids. The CDR3 spells CASSHSGRTGMAFF. CDR3 coding DNA: TGTGCCAGCAGCCATTCGGGTCGGACAGGTATGGCTTTCTTT.

The CDR3 nucleotides are TGTGCCAGCAGTTTAGGCGGCTCAAACTCCTACGAGCAGTACTTC. This sequence encodes CASSLGGSNSYEQYF. This chain joins TRBV28 and TRBJ2-7, with D uncertain. V lost 2 bases, J lost 0 bases, and 11 bases lay in between. This CDR3 region has 15 residues. Germline V CDR1 and CDR2: MDHEN, SYDVKM.

There are a few counts of this clone. The V call is TRBV3-1 (or the pseudogene TRBV3-2), the J call TRBJ1-2; no reliable D call. Germline values: CDR1 LGHDT, CDR2 YNNKEL (reference sequence). This CDR3 has 11 residues. Trimming took 5 bases from V and 7 from J, leaving 8 bases between them. CDR3: CASSFGVGYTF. The CDR3 DNA sequence: TGTGCCAGCAGCTTCGGAGTTGGCTACACCTTC.

This chain links TRBV6-1 with TRBJ1-1; the D is unclear. V was cut by 2 bases and J by 7 bases, with 5 bases left in between. The CDR3 is 11 amino acids. Germline V gene sequence: CDR1 MNHNS, CDR2 SASEGT. The DNA of the CDR3 is TGTGCCAGCAGTGAACTAGGTGAAGCTTTCTTT. This translates into CASSELGEAFF.

The gene calls are TRBV5-6 and TRBJ1-6; possible D gene TRBD1, 5 bases. The V end lost 4 bases, the J end lost 0 bases, and 17 bases lay between the germline ends. Looked up from germline, CDR1 is SGHDT and CDR2 is YYEEEE. There are 18 residues in the CDR3. Here the CDR3 reads CASSLRTSLSSYNSPLHF. CDR3 nucleotide sequence: TGTGCCAGCAGCCTACGGACATCGCTTAGCTCCTATAATTCACCCCTCCACTTT.

The chain combines TRBV2 with TRBJ1-1; a weak D match, TRBD1 (6 bases). This CDR3 contains 15 residues. The germline CDR1 and CDR2 sequences are SNHLY and FYNNEI. Trimming shortened V by 0 bases and J by 3 bases, and 11 bases separated the two germline ends. For the CDR3, the DNA is TGTGCCAGCAGTGAAGCGTCAGGGGAGTACACTGAAGCTTTCTTT. Translated: CASSEASGEYTEAFF.

The table lists this clone with a count of one. V usage is TRBV12-3 or TRBV12-4 and J usage is TRBJ2-3; the match to TRBD1 covers 8 bases. The CDR3 is made up of 13 amino acids. The V gene end was trimmed by 5 bases and the J gene end by 3 bases; junction bases not matched to a gene: 1. This CDR3 is CASSRQGTDTQYF. CDR3 DNA sequence: TGTGCCAGCAGTAGACAGGGGACAGATACGCAGTATTTT.

This clone turned up a few times. V usage is TRBV15 and J usage is TRBJ1-4; D is uncertain. The length of the CDR3 is 15 residues. The germline V and J ends were trimmed by 2 bases and 0 bases, with 7 bases remaining between them. Per the germline V gene, CDR1 is LNHNV and CDR2 is YYDKDF (reference sequence). CDR3 sequence: CATSRSPSTNEKLFF. Here the CDR3 DNA reads TGTGCCACCAGCAGATCTCCTTCAACTAATGAAAAACTGTTTTTT.

The chain employs TRBV5-8 and TRBJ2-5; 10 bases are shared with TRBD1. The DNA end is more similar to TRBJ2-7, so the J call may be wrong. CDR1 and CDR2 from the germline V gene are SGHTS and YDEGEE. The CDR3 runs to 15 residues. The DNA of the CDR3 is TGTGCCAGCAGCTGGGGACAGGGGTTCTCCTACGAGCAGTACTTC. This sequence encodes CASSWGQGFSYEQYF.

In DNA form, the CDR3 reads TGTGCCAGCAGCTTGGGACAGGGGGCCTACGAGCAGTACTTC. The encoded protein is CASSLGQGAYEQYF. This rearrangement joins TRBV7-3 to TRBJ2-7; 11 bases agree with TRBD1. The V gene end was trimmed by 3 bases and the J gene end by 2 bases; junction bases not matched to a gene: 0. This CDR3 is 14 amino acids long. Germline CDR1 and CDR2: SGHTA and FQGTGA.

The V gene is TRBV7-6, the J gene TRBJ1-1; 9 positions match TRBD1. In germline, CDR1 is SGHVS, CDR2 FNYEAQ. J gave up 4 bases and V 1 base, and 7 bases lay outside the gene matches. The CDR3 has 16 amino acids. The CDR3 bases are TGTGCCAGCAGCTTAGGCGCCGGGACAGGGATCACTGAAGCTTTCTTT. It specifies CASSLGAGTGITEAFF.

The rearrangement uses TRBV6-2 or TRBV6-3 and TRBJ2-7; 8 bases fit TRBD2. In germline, CDR1 is MNHEY, CDR2 SVGEGT. The J segment lost 3 bases and the V segment lost 2 bases, leaving 6 bases of the junction unmatched. This CDR3 has 15 amino acids. The CDR3 is CASSYSGGGNYEQYF. The CDR3, as DNA: TGTGCCAGCAGTTACAGCGGCGGGGGGAACTACGAGCAGTACTTC.

This clone was seen only once. This chain connects TRBV12-5 to TRBJ2-4; 9 positions agree with TRBD1. Trimming cost V 6 bases and J 0 bases; bases outside gene matches: 18. Germline loops: CDR1 LGHNT, CDR2 FRNRAP. This CDR3 comprises 20 residues. In DNA, the CDR3 is TGTGCTAGTGGCGCCACTGGGGGACAGGGTCTTCTTCTAGCCAAAAACATTCAGTACTTC. Protein sequence: CASGATGGQGLLLAKNIQYF.